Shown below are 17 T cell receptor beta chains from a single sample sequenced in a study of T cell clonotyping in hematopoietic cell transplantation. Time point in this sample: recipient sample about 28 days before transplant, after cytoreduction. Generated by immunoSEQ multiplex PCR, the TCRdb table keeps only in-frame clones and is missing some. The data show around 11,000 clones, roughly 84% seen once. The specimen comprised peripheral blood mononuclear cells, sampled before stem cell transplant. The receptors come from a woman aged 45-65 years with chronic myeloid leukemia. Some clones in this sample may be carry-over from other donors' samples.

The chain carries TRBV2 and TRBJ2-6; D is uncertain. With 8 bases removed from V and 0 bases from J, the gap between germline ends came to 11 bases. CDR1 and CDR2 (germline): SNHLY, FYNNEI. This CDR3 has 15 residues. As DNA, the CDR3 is TGTGCCAGCCAGGTTTCCGCCTCTGGGGCCAACGTCCTGACTTTC. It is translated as CASQVSASGANVLTF.

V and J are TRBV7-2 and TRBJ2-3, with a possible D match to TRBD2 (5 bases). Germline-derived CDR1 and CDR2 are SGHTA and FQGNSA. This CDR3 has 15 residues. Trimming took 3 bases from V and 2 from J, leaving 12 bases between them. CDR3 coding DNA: TGTGCCAGCAGCTTGGACGGCGGGCCCACAGATACGCAGTATTTT. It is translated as CASSLDGGPTDTQYF.

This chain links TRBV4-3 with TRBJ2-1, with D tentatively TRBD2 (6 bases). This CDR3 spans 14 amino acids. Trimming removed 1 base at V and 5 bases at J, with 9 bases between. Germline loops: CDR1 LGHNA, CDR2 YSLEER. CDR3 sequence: CASSQVAGNNEQFF. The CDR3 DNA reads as TGCGCCAGCAGCCAAGTCGCGGGAAACAATGAGCAGTTCTTC.

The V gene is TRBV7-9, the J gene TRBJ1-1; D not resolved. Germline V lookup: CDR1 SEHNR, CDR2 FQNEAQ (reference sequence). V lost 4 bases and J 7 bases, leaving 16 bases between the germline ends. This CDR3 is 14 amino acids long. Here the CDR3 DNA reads TGTGCCAGCAGCTCGAGCATTTTAAGTAATGAAGCTTTCTTT. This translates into CASSSSILSNEAFF.

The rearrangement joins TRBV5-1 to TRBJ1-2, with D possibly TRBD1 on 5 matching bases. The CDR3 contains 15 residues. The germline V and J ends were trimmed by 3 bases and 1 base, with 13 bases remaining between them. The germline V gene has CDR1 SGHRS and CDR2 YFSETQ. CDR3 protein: CASSSGHLVNYGYTF. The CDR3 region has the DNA TGCGCCAGCAGCTCCGGACACCTCGTTAACTATGGCTACACCTTC.

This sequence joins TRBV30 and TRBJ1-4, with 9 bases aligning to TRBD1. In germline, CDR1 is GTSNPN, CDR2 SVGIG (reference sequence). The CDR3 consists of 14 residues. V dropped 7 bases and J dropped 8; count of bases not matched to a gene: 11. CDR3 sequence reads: CAFDKGQGSEKLFF. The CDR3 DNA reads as TGTGCCTTCGACAAAGGACAGGGGTCCGAAAAACTGTTTTTT.

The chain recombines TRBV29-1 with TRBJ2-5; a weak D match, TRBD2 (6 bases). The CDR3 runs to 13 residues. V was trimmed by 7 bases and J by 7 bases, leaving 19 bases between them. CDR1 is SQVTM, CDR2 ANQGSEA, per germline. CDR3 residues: CSAIGTSGVTQYF. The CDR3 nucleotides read TGCAGCGCTATTGGGACTTCGGGCGTGACCCAGTACTTC. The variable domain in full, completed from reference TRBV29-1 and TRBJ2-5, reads SAVISQKPSRDICQRGTSLTIQCQVDSQVTMMFWYRQQPGQSLTLIATANQGSEATYESGFVIDKFPISRPNLTFSTLTVSNMSPEDSSIYLCSAIGTSGVTQYFGPGTRLLVL.

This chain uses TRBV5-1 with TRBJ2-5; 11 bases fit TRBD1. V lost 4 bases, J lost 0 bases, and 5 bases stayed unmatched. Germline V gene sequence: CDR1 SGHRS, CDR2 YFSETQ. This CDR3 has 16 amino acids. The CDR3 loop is CASSGGTGGYQETQYF. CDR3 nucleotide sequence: TGCGCCAGCAGCGGTGGGACAGGGGGTTACCAAGAGACCCAGTACTTC.

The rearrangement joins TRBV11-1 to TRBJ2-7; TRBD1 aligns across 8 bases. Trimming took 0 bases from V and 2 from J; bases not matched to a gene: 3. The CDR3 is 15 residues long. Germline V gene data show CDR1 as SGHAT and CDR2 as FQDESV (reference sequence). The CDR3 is CASSLAPQGAYEQYF. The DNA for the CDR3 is TGTGCCAGCAGCTTAGCGCCACAGGGGGCCTACGAGCAGTACTTC.

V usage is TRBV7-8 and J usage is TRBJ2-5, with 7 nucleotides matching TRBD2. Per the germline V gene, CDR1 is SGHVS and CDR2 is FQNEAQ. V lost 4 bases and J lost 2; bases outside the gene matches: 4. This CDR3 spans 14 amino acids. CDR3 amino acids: CASSSSGIQETQYF. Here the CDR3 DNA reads TGTGCCAGCAGCTCCAGCGGGATACAAGAGACCCAGTACTTC.

This CDR3 reads CASSYVEGSEQFF. DNA of the CDR3: TGTGCCAGCAGCTACGTGGAGGGGAGCGAGCAGTTCTTC. V gene TRBV7-3 combines with J gene TRBJ2-1, with a tentative D call TRBD2 (6 bases). Germline assignment: CDR1 SGHTA and CDR2 FQGTGA. The V end was cut by 4 bases, the J end by 10 bases, with 14 bases between. CDR3 length: 13 amino acids.

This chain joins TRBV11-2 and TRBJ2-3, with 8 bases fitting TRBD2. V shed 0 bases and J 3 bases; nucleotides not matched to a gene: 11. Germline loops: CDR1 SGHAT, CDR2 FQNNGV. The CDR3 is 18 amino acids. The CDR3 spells CASSLDGEGSGTTDTQYF. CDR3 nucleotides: TGTGCCAGCAGCTTAGATGGGGAGGGTAGCGGGACGACAGATACGCAGTATTTT.

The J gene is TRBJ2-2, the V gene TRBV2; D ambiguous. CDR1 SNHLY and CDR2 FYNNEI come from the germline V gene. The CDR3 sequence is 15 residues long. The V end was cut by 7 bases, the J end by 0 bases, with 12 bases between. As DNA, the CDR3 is TGTGCCAGCATTCAACAATTAGCGAACACCGGGGAGCTGTTTTTT. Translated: CASIQQLANTGELFF.

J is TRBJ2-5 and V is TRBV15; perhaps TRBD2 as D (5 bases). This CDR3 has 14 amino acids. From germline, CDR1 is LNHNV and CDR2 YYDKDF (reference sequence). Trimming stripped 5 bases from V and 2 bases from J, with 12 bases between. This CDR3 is CATSPDSPQETQYF. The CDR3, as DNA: TGTGCCACCAGCCCGGACTCTCCGCAAGAGACCCAGTACTTC.

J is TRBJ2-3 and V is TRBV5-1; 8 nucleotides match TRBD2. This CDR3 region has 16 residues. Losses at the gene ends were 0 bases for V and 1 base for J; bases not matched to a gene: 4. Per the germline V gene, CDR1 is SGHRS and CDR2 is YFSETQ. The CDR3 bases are TGCGCCAGCAGCTTGGGGACTAGCAGACGCACAGATACGCAGTATTTT. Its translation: CASSLGTSRRTDTQYF.

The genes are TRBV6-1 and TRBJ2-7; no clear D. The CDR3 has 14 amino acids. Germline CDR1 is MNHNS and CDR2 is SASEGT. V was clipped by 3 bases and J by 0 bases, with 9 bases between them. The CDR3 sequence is CASSEGFRSYEQYF. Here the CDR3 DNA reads TGTGCCAGCAGTGAGGGATTTCGCTCCTACGAGCAGTACTTC.

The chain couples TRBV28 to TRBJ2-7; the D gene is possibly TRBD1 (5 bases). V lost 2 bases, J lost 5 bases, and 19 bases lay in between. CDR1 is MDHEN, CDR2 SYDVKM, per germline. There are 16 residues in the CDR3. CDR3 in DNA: TGTGCCAGCAGTTTAGAATTCTTGGGCAGGGCGAACGAGCAGTACTTC. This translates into CASSLEFLGRANEQYF.